These 9 T cell receptor beta chains were all obtained from the same sample, sequenced in a study of T-cell memory formation after mild COVID-19. MiXCR was run by TCRdb on the 5' RACE reads, yielding one entry per CDR3 protein. Of a few hundred thousand distinct CDR3 sequences listed, approximately 15% are singletons. Sequenced sample: PBMCs or a T cell subset sorted from them (not recorded which). These receptors were taken from a man between 18 and 35 years old who had mild COVID-19 (a few samples of this study predate the infection). Cell type and time point are not known.

This clonotype was seen a handful of times. The chain recombines TRBV20-1 with TRBJ2-3, with unresolved D. V lost 0 bases, J lost 14 bases, and 3 bases lay in between. Germline CDR1 reads DFQATT; CDR2 reads SNEGSKA (reference sequence). The CDR3 is made up of 8 amino acids. CDR3 in amino acids: CSARDGYF. The DNA for the CDR3 is TGCAGTGCTAGAGATGGGTATTTT.

This clonotype appeared a few times. This rearrangement joins TRBV20-1 to TRBJ2-3; 7 bases are a match to TRBD2. This CDR3 has 14 residues. Germline CDR1 is DFQATT and CDR2 is SNEGSKA (reference sequence). Trimming cost V 5 bases and J 0 bases; bases outside gene matches: 5. The CDR3 sequence is CSAGRGGSTDTQYF. The CDR3, as DNA: TGCAGTGCTGGGAGGGGCGGAAGCACAGATACGCAGTATTTT.

This clonotype was seen more than once but under ten times. The chain uses TRBV18 and TRBJ2-2, with a possible D match to TRBD1 (5 bases). V was shortened by 5 bases and J by 2 bases, with 12 bases between the two germline ends. The CDR3 extends over 15 amino acids. CDR1 and CDR2 (germline): KGHSH, LQKENI. CDR3 in amino acids: CASSWLQDNTGELFF. The CDR3 DNA sequence: TGTGCCAGCTCATGGTTACAGGATAACACCGGGGAGCTGTTTTTT.

The chain couples TRBV7-9 to TRBJ2-7; 7 positions match TRBD1. The CDR3 is made up of 15 amino acids. The germline gives CDR1 SEHNR, CDR2 FQNEAQ (reference sequence). With 8 bases clipped from V and 7 bases from J, the junction kept 17 bases outside the gene matches. In nucleotides, the CDR3 is TGTGCCAGCGGAGATTACGTGACAGGGTTCTATGAGCAGTACTTC. The encoded protein is CASGDYVTGFYEQYF.

The J gene is TRBJ2-1, the V gene TRBV12-3 or TRBV12-4, with D possibly matching TRBD2 (5 bases). CDR3 length equals 16 residues. The germline V and J ends were trimmed by 5 bases and 6 bases, with 20 bases remaining between them. CDR3 sequence (DNA): TGTGCCAGCAGTCCCCGGACGGAGTTGGCGGGCAATGAGCAGTTCTTC. This gives the protein CASSPRTELAGNEQFF.

This clonotype came up a few times. V is TRBV9 and J is TRBJ2-4, with a tentative D call TRBD1 (6 bases). From germline, CDR1 is SGDLS and CDR2 YYNGEE. V shed 2 bases and J shed 6 bases, with 9 bases lying between them. CDR3 size: 13 residues. CDR3 amino acids: CASSVQQGNIQYF. For the CDR3, the DNA is TGTGCCAGCAGCGTCCAACAGGGAAACATTCAGTACTTC.

The chain recombines TRBV20-1 with TRBJ2-7; D remains unclear. The CDR3 is made up of 13 amino acids. Trimming removed 0 bases at V and 0 bases at J, with 6 bases between. CDR1 and CDR2 from the germline V gene are DFQATT and SNEGSKA (reference sequence). As DNA, the CDR3 is TGCAGTGCTAGAGAGGCTAGCTCCTACGAGCAGTACGTC. The encoded protein is CSAREASSYEQYV.

V usage is TRBV9 and J usage is TRBJ2-1; 9 bases line up with TRBD1. The length of the CDR3 is 16 residues. V was clipped by 4 bases and J by 8 bases; unmatched bases: 13. Looked up from germline, CDR1 is SGDLS and CDR2 is YYNGEE. The CDR3 spells CASSTSAGTGIYEQFF. The CDR3 nucleotides are TGTGCCAGCAGCACCTCGGCGGGGACAGGGATTTATGAGCAGTTCTTC. Full variable domain (outside the CDR3, taken from reference TRBV9 and TRBJ2-1): DSGVTQTPKHLITATGQRVTLRCSPRSGDLSVYWYQQSLDQGLQFLIQYYNGEERAKGNILERFSAQQFPDLHSELNLSSLELGDSALYFCASSTSAGTGIYEQFFGPGTRLTVL.

The chain recombines TRBV3-1 with TRBJ2-6; TRBD1 matches at 9 bases. CDR1 is LGHDT and CDR2 is YNNKEL in the germline V gene (reference sequence). The CDR3 sequence is 17 residues long. V was pared by 4 bases and J by 0 bases, with 4 bases of the junction left unmatched. CDR3 coding DNA: TGTGCCAGCAGCCCAAGACAGGGGGTCTCTGGGGCCAACGTCCTGACTTTC. Protein: CASSPRQGVSGANVLTF.